This T cell receptor (beta chain) was recovered during a study of OX40 agonist ivuxolimab in advanced cancers. Study background: From about 20 to 79 years was the age range, with a mean of approximately 58 years, and approximately 80% were male. Eligibility rules accepted prior anti-PD-1, anti-PD-L1 or anti-CTLA-4 therapy, and 35% to 40% had some.

This clone was recorded only once. Sequencing used immunoSEQ multiplex PCR; TCRdb keeps in-frame clones, though not all of them. The sample shows 50,000 to 65,000 clones, roughly 92% of them seen only once. Patients were excluded for autoimmune disease history or systemic immunosuppression. The timepoints at which blood was sampled were baseline, cycle 4 day 1, and cycle 7 day 1. The CDR3 loop spans 16 amino acids. V lost 0 bases, J lost 0 bases, and 11 bases lay in between. The germline V gene encodes CDR1 SGHDN and CDR2 FVKESK. The rearrangement uses TRBV14 and TRBJ1-1, with D possibly TRBD1 on 5 matching bases. Specimen: CD4+ or CD8+ T cells sorted from blood, collected in a trial of the OX40 agonist ivuxolimab. The sequence was collected from an adult with an advanced solid tumor such as melanoma, head and neck, liver or kidney cancer. CDR3 sequence (DNA): TGTGCCAGCAGCCAAGAACAGGACTCCCTGAACACTGAAGCTTTCTTT. It specifies CASSQEQDSLNTEAFF. The whole variable domain, remainder taken from reference TRBV14 and TRBJ1-1, is EAGVTQFPSHSVIEKGQTVTLRCDPISGHDNLYWYRRVMGKEIKFLLHFVKESKQDESGMPNNRFLAERTGGTYSTLKVQPAELEDSGVYFCASSQEQDSLNTEAFFGQGTRLTVV.